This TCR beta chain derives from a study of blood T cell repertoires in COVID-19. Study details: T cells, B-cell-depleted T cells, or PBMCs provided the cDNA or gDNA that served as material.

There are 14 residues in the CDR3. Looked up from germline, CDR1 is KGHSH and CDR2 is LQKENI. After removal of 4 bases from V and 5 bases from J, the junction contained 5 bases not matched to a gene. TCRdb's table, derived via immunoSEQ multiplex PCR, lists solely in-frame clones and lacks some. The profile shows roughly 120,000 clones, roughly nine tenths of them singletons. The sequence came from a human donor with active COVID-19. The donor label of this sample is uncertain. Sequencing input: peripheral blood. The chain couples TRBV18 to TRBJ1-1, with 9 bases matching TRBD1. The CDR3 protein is CASSQQGAGTEAFF. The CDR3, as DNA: TGTGCCAGCTCACAACAGGGGGCAGGGACTGAAGCTTTCTTT.